Following are 2 T cell receptor beta chains from one sample sequenced in a study of blood T cells in healthy people across ages. Primers used in a second PCR of about 7 to 12 cycles were a sample-barcoded 5' primer and a J-beta primer mix. Each CDR3 protein is one row after TCRdb ran MiXCR on the 5' RACE reads. The sample lists about 780,000 distinct CDR3 sequences, about 62% seen once, with roughly a quarter in the top ten. What was sequenced was blood. Receptor source: a man aged 30 to 39 in good health.

The CDR3 DNA follows: TGTGCCAGCAGCTCCGGAGGGCGGGACATTCAGTACTTC. This translates into CASSSGGRDIQYF. V gene TRBV11-2 combines with J gene TRBJ2-4; TRBD2 is a possible D gene (6 bases). V was clipped by 4 bases and J by 8 bases, with 12 bases between them. The CDR3 contains 13 residues. Per germline, CDR1 SGHAT and CDR2 FQNNGV.

The chain combines TRBV11-1 with TRBJ1-2; a weak D match, TRBD1 (5 bases). V was cut by 5 bases and J by 5 bases, with 12 bases left in between. Germline V lookup: CDR1 SGHAT, CDR2 FQDESV (reference sequence). The CDR3 totals 13 residues. The CDR3 DNA is TGTGCCAGCAGCCTGGGACGGCAATATGGCTACACCTTC. Its protein is CASSLGRQYGYTF.